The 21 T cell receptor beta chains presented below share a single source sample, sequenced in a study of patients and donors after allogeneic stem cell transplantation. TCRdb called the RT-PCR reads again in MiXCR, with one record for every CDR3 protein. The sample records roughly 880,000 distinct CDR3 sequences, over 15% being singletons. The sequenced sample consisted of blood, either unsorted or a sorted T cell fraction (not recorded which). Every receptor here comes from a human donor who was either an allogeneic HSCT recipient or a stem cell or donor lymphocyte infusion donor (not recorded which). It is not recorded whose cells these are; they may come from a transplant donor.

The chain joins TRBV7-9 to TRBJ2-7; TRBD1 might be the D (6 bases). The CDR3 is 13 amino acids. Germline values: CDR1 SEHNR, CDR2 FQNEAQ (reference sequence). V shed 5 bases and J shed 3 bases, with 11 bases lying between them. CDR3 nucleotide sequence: TGTGCCAGCAGCCCGGGACACGTCTACGAGCAGTACTTC. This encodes CASSPGHVYEQYF.

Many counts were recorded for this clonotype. The CDR3: CATSRDRGDYGYTF. The DNA for the CDR3 is TGTGCCACCAGCAGGGACAGGGGTGACTATGGCTACACCTTC. V gene TRBV15 combines with J gene TRBJ1-2, with 9 bases fitting TRBD1. With 3 bases clipped from V and 3 bases from J, the junction kept 2 bases outside the gene matches. The CDR3 has 14 residues. Germline CDR1 reads LNHNV; CDR2 reads YYDKDF (reference sequence).

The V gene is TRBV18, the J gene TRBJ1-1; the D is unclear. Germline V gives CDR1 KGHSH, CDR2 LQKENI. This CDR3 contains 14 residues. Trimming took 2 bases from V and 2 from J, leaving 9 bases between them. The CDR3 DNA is TGTGCCAGCTCACCAATGGGAAGTAACACTGAAGCTTTCTTT. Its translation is CASSPMGSNTEAFF.

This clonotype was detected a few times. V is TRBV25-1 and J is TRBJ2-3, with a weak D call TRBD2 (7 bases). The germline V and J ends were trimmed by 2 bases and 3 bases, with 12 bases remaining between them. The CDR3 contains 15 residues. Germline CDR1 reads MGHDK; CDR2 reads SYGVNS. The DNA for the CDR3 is TGTGCCAGCAGTGAAGGGGGGGCGGCTACAGATACGCAGTATTTT. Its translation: CASSEGGAATDTQYF.

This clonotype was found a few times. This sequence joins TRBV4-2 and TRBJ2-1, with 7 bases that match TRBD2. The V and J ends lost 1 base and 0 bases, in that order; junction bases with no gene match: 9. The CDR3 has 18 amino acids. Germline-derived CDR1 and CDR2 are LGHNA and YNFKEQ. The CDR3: CASSQVRPGGSSYNEQFF. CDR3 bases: TGTGCCAGCAGCCAAGTTCGCCCGGGGGGAAGCTCCTACAATGAGCAGTTCTTC.

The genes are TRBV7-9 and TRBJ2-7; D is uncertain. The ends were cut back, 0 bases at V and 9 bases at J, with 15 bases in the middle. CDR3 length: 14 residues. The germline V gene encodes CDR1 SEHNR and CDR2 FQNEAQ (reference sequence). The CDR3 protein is CASSLALAPLGQYF. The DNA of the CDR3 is TGTGCCAGCAGCTTAGCACTGGCCCCTCTCGGGCAGTACTTC. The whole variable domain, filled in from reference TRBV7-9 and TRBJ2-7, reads DTGVSQNPRHKITKRGQNVTFRCDPISEHNRLYWYRQTLGQGPEFLTYFQNEAQLEKSRLLSDRFSAERPKGSFSTLEIQRTEQGDSAMYLCASSLALAPLGQYFGPGTRLTVT.

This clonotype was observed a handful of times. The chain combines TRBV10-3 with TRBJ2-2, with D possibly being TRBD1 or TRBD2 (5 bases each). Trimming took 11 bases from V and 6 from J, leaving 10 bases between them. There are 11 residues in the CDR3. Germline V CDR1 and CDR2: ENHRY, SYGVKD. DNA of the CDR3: TGTGCCGGGGCCGGGGCCGGGGAGCTGTTTTTT. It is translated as CAGAGAGELFF.

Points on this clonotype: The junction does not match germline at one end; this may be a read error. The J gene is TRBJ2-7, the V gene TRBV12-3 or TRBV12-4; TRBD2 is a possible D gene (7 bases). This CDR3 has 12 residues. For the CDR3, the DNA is TGTGCCAGCAGTTTTGGGTCGGCGGGGGCCCTCTTC. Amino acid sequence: CASSFGSAGALF.

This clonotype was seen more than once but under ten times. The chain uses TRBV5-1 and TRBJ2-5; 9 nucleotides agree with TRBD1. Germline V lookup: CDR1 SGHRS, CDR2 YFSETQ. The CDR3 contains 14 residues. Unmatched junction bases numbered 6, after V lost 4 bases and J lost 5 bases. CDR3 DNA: TGCGCCAGCAGCGTACAGGGGGCGCGGGAGACCCAGTACTTC. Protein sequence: CASSVQGARETQYF.

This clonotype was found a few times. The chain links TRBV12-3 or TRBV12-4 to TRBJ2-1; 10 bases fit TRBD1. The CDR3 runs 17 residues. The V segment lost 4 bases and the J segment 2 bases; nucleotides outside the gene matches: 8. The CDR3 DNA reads TGTGCCAGCAGTTCCAGTTCGGGGACAGGGGCCTACAATGAGCAGTTCTTC. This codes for CASSSSSGTGAYNEQFF.

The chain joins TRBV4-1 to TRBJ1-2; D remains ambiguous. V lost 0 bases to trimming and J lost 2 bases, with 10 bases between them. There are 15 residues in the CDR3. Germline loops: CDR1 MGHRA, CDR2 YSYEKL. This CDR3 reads CASSQELGKNYGYTF. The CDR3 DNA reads TGCGCCAGCAGCCAAGAATTGGGGAAGAACTATGGCTACACCTTC.

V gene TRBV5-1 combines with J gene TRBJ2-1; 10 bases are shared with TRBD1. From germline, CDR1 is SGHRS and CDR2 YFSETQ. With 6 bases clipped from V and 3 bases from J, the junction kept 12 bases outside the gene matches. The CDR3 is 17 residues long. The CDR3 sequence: CASTSGTGTGVYNEQFF. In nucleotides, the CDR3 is TGCGCCAGCACCTCCGGGACCGGGACAGGGGTCTACAATGAGCAGTTCTTC.

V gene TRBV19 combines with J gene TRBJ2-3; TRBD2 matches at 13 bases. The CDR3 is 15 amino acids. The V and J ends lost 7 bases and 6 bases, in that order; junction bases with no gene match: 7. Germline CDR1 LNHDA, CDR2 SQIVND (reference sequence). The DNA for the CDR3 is TGTGCCAGTAAGGGGACTAGCGGGACTCTGGATACGCAGTATTTT. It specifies CASKGTSGTLDTQYF. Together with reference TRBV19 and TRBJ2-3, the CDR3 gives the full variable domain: DGGITQSPKYLFRKEGQNVTLSCEQNLNHDAMYWYRQDPGQGLRLIYYSQIVNDFQKGDIAEGYSVSREKKESFPLTVTSAQKNPTAFYLCASKGTSGTLDTQYFGPGTRLTVL.

The CDR3 coding sequence is TGTGCCAGCAGCTTGGGGCCAGGGGGAGACATTCAGTACTTC. Protein: CASSLGPGGDIQYF. This chain joins TRBV5-6 and TRBJ2-4; 7 nucleotides agree with TRBD1. V dropped 0 bases and J dropped 8; count of bases not matched to a gene: 5. Germline V gene data show CDR1 as SGHDT and CDR2 as YYEEEE. This CDR3 has 14 residues.

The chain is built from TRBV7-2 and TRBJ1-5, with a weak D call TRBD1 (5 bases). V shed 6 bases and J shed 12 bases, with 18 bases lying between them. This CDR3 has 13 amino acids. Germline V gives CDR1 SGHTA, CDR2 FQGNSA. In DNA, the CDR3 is TGTGCCAGCAGGTGGGGGAACACCCGCCTCCAGCATTTT. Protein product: CASRWGNTRLQHF.

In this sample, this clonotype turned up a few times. The CDR3 nucleotides read TGTGCCAGCAGTTTCTCTCCAGGGGGAATCGGGGAGCTGTTTTTT. The encoded protein is CASSFSPGGIGELFF. This chain connects TRBV12-3 or TRBV12-4 to TRBJ2-2; the match to TRBD1 covers 7 bases. J lost 7 bases, V lost 3 bases, and 8 bases had no gene match. The CDR3 is made up of 15 amino acids.

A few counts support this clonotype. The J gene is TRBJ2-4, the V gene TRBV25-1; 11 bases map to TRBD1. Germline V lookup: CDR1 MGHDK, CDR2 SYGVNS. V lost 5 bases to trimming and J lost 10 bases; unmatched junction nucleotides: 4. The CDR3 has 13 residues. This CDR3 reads CASSPGQGVIQYF. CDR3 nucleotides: TGTGCCAGCAGTCCGGGACAGGGGGTAATTCAGTACTTC.

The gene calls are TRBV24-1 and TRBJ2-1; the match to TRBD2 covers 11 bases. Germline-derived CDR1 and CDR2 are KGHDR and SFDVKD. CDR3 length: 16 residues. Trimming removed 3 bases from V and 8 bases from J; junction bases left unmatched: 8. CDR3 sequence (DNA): TGTGCCACCAGTGATGCCACTAGCGGGAGTATGCATGAGCAGTTCTTC. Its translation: CATSDATSGSMHEQFF.

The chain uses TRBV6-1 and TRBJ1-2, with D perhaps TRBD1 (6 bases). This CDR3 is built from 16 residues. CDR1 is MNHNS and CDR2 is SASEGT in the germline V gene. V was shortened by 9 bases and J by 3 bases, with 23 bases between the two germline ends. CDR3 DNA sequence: TGTGCCAGTCTCCCCGGGCTGGGGGCGCATGACTATGGCTACACCTTC. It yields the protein CASLPGLGAHDYGYTF.

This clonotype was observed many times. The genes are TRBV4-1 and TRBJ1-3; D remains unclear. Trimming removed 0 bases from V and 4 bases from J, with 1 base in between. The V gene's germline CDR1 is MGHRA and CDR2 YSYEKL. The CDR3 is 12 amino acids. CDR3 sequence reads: CASSQEGNTIYF. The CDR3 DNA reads TGCGCCAGCAGCCAAGAGGGAAACACCATATATTTT.

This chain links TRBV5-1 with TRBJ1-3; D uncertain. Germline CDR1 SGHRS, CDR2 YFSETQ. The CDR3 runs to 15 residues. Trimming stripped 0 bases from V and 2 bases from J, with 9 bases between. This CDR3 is CASSLEPGPGNTIYF. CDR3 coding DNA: TGCGCCAGCAGCTTGGAACCCGGACCTGGAAACACCATATATTTT.